This is a list of T cell receptor beta chains from one sample in a study of cytomegalovirus exposure and HLA in healthy donors. The repertoire was sequenced with immunoSEQ multiplex PCR; TCRdb's copy has only in-frame clones and lacks some. The repertoire table contains some 89,000 clones. Source material: PBMCs. These receptor sequences come from a woman in her 30s in good health and CMV-seronegative. The CDR3 runs from the conserved cysteine through the conserved F or W. The D gene is left open where the match is weak. Not all rows give a size; the values are once, few, many and, for expanded clones, a class.

>TRBD1|TRBV10-3|TRBJ2-2|NA
TGTGCCATCAGTAAGACCGGGACAGCGAACACCGGGGAGCTGTTTTTT
CAISKTGTANTGELFF
>TRBD2|TRBV11-1|TRBJ2-3|NA
TGTGCCAGCAGCTTAGGGAAACTAGCGGGAGCGACAGATACGCAGTATTTT
CASSLGKLAGATDTQYF
>NA|TRBV7-9|TRBJ2-7|NA
TGTGCCAGCAGCTTAGGGAGGGCCACGACCGACGAGCAGTACTTC
CASSLGRATTDEQYF
>TRBD2|TRBV7-2|TRBJ2-2|NA
TGTGCCAGCAGCTTAGGGCTAGCGGGGGGCGTGAACACCGGGGAGCTGTTTTTT
CASSLGLAGGVNTGELFF
>NA|TRBV28|TRBJ1-5|NA
TGTGCCAGCAGTTTGGTGGACACCAATCAGCCCCAGCATTTT
CASSLVDTNQPQHF
>TRBD1|TRBV11-2|TRBJ1-2|NA
TGTGCCAGCAGCTTACGCCAGGGGGATCATTTCTATGGCTACACCTTC
CASSLRQGDHFYGYTF
>NA|TRBV5-1|TRBJ1-1|NA
TGCGCCAGCAGAATAGGGACACGGAGCACTGAAGCTTTCTTT
CASRIGTRSTEAFF
>TRBD2|TRBV6-5|TRBJ2-1|NA
TGTGCCAGCACCATCTCGGGCCTAGCGGGAGGTGAGCAGTTCTTC
CASTISGLAGGEQFF
>NA|TRBV2|TRBJ1-3|NA
TGTGCCAGCAGTGAAGCACCCGGGGTTGGGAACACCATATATTTT
CASSEAPGVGNTIYF
>NA|TRBV9|TRBJ2-3|NA
TGTGCCAGCAGCGTAGAACTGAGGGGGGATACGCAGTATTTT
CASSVELRGDTQYF
>TRBD1|TRBV6-5|TRBJ2-1|NA
TGTGCCAGCAGTTACGAGACAGGGGTCAATGAGCAGTTCTTC
CASSYETGVNEQFF
>TRBD2|TRBV4-1|TRBJ2-3|NA
TGCGCCAGCAGCCAGTCGTCTAGCGGGGCCACAGATACGCAGTATTTT
CASSQSSSGATDTQYF
>TRBD1|TRBV19|TRBJ2-4|NA
TGTGCCAGTAGTCTCCGGGACAGGGGGCGCGGAAACATTCAGTACTTC
CASSLRDRGRGNIQYF
>TRBD1|TRBV9|TRBJ2-2|NA
TGTGCCAGCAGCCCTCGGGACAGGGCCGCCGGGGAGCTGTTTTTT
CASSPRDRAAGELFF
>TRBD1|TRBV19|TRBJ2-7|NA
TGTGCCAGTAGTATTGCCCCCTCCGGGACAGCCTACGAGCAGTACTTC
CASSIAPSGTAYEQYF
>TRBD1|TRBV7-9|TRBJ2-5|NA
TGTGCCAGCAGCGACATGGGACAGGAGTTCCAAGAGACCCAGTACTTC
CASSDMGQEFQETQYF
>NA|TRBV4-1|TRBJ1-2|NA
TGCGCCAGCAGCCCACTGGGCAGGCAGCGGTTTAGGATTGGCTACACCTTC
CASSPLGRQRFRIGYTF
>NA|TRBV29-1|TRBJ1-2|NA
TGCAGCGTTGCCAGAGGGGCGGGAGGTTCTAACTATGGCTACACCTTC
CSVARGAGGSNYGYTF
>NA|TRBV15|TRBJ2-3|NA
TGTGCCACCAGCCCTAGAGGGAGCCCCAAAACAGATACGCAGTATTTT
CATSPRGSPKTDTQYF
>NA|TRBV19|TRBJ1-2|NA
TGTGCCAGTACTCCAGGGGCGATCGACTATGGCTACACCTTC
CASTPGAIDYGYTF
>NA|TRBV30|TRBJ1-4|NA
TGTGCCTGGAGTCGGGGGGGGGAAAAACTGTTTTTT
CAWSRGGEKLFF
>TRBD1|TRBV25-1|TRBJ2-7|NA
TGTGCCAGCAGTGCCTATCGGGACAGGAGCTCCTACGAGCAGTACTTC
CASSAYRDRSSYEQYF
>NA|TRBV7-9|TRBJ2-3|NA
TGTGCCAGCAGCTTAGGGACAGAGACCACAGATACGCAGTATTTT
CASSLGTETTDTQYF
>NA|TRBV10-3|TRBJ1-2|NA
TGTGCCATCAGTGAGTCGGTACAGCCGGGGGGCTACACCTTC
CAISESVQPGGYTF
>NA|TRBV5-5|TRBJ2-6|NA
TGTGCCAGCAGCCTGTCTGGGGCCAACGTCCTGACTTTC
CASSLSGANVLTF
>NA|TRBV28|TRBJ2-2|NA
TGTGCCAGCAGCCAACAGGGCCGAAGTACCGGGGAGCTGTTTTTT
CASSQQGRSTGELFF
>NA|TRBV14|TRBJ1-6|NA
TGTGCCAGCAGCCAAGCTGGGAGGGGGAAAGATTCACCCCTCCACTTT
CASSQAGRGKDSPLHF
>NA|TRBV10-3|TRBJ1-2|NA
TGTGCCATCAGTGAGTTCGAAGGGGTCGGCTCCTTC
CAISEFEGVGSF
>TRBD2|TRBV4-1|TRBJ2-3|NA
TGCGCCAGCAGCCCACCCCTATCGGCGGGGGGCGGCACAGATACGCAGTATTTT
CASSPPLSAGGGTDTQYF
>NA|TRBV5-6|TRBJ1-1|NA
TGTGCCAGCAGCGGGACTAAGAGGACAGTGAACACTGAAGCTTTCTTT
CASSGTKRTVNTEAFF
>TRBD1|TRBV7-7|TRBJ2-5|NA
TGTGCTAGCAGCGCCACAGGGGGCCTGGAGACCCAGTACTTC
CASSATGGLETQYF
>NA|TRBV6-1|TRBJ1-2|NA
TGTGCCAGCAACCCGATTGGAGGGGAGCGTGGCTACACCTTC
CASNPIGGERGYTF
>TRBD2|TRBV28|TRBJ2-1|NA
TGTGCCAGCAGTAAGGCGGGAGAACCCTACAATGAGCAGTTCTTC
CASSKAGEPYNEQFF
>NA|TRBV9|TRBJ2-1|NA
TGTGCCAGCAGCGCCGGACAGTTTCCTAACAATGAGCAGTTCTTC
CASSAGQFPNNEQFF
>NA|TRBV2|TRBJ2-2|NA
TGTGCCAGCAGGGCAGGGAACACCGGGGAGCTGTTTTTT
CASRAGNTGELFF
>TRBD1|TRBV11-2|TRBJ2-4|NA
TGTGCCAGCAGCTTACACCGGGACAGGGGGGCCCAAAACATTCAGTACTTC
CASSLHRDRGAQNIQYF
>TRBD1|TRBV4-1|TRBJ1-1|NA
TGCGCCAGCAGCCAAGATCTCCCAGGGGGGAACACTGAAGCTTTCTTT
CASSQDLPGGNTEAFF
>NA|TRBV11-2|TRBJ1-5|NA
TGTGCCAGCAGCACCAACGGCGCGGATCAGCCCCAGCATTTT
CASSTNGADQPQHF
>TRBD1|TRBV4-1|TRBJ2-4|NA
TGCGCCAGCAGCCAAACGGGACAGACCAAAAACATTCAGTACTTC
CASSQTGQTKNIQYF
>TRBD2|TRBV10-1|TRBJ2-3|medium-sized
TGCGCCAGCGCAGGGACTAGCGGGGGCTCGACAGATACGCAGTATTTT
CASAGTSGGSTDTQYF
>NA|TRBV4-1|TRBJ1-6|NA
TGCGCCAGCAGCACTTTGTTTAGTTTTCCTAATTCACCCCTCCACTTT
CASSTLFSFPNSPLHF
>NA|TRBV7-3|TRBJ2-1|NA
TGTGCCAGCAGCTTCGGGAGCTCCTACAATGAGCAGTTCTTC
CASSFGSSYNEQFF
>NA|TRBV5-1|TRBJ1-1|NA
TGCGCCAGCAGCTGGGGGCAGGGGATGAACACTGAAGCTTTCTTT
CASSWGQGMNTEAFF
>NA|TRBV30|TRBJ1-4|NA
TGTGCCTGGAGTGTTTCCCGGGTTATCACTGAAAAACTGTTTTTT
CAWSVSRVITEKLFF
>NA|TRBV19|TRBJ2-2|NA
TGTGCCAGTACGGTATTTTTCGGGAGCACCGGGGAGCTGTTTTTT
CASTVFFGSTGELFF
>TRBD1|TRBV10-3|TRBJ1-6|NA
TGTGCCATCAGTGGGACAGGGGGCTTTTCACCCCTCCACTTT
CAISGTGGFSPLHF
>NA|TRBV7-2|TRBJ2-7|NA
TGTGCCAGCGCCCTTTCGGGGGATGAGCAGTACTTC
CASALSGDEQYF
>NA|TRBV4-1|TRBJ2-7|NA
TGCGCCAGCAGCCAAGTCTTTGAGACCGCAGGGTCCTACGAGCAGTACTTC
CASSQVFETAGSYEQYF
>TRBD1|TRBV7-9|TRBJ2-7|NA
TGTGCCAGCAGCACCCAGGACAGGACCAGCTCCTACGAGCAGTACTTC
CASSTQDRTSSYEQYF
>NA|TRBV28|TRBJ1-5|NA
TGTGCCAGCAGCTCTCTTGTGGGCAAGGCAGGGGATCAGCCCCAGCATTTT
CASSSLVGKAGDQPQHF
>TRBD1|TRBV9|TRBJ1-1|NA
TGTGCCAGCAGCGAAAGGGGGCTCGGGACTGAAGCTTTCTTT
CASSERGLGTEAFF
>TRBD1|TRBV30|TRBJ1-1|NA
TGTGCCTGGAGCCGACAGGGGAGGACTGAAGCTTTCTTT
CAWSRQGRTEAFF
>NA|TRBV19|TRBJ1-1|NA
TGTGCCAGTAGTAACCGGGGAGTTAACACTGAAGCTTTCTTT
CASSNRGVNTEAFF
>NA|TRBV29-1|TRBJ2-3|NA
TGCAGCGTCATGACAGTCCTCACAGATACGCAGTATTTT
CSVMTVLTDTQYF
>NA|TRBV15|TRBJ1-2|NA
TGTGCCACCAGCGAGGGGCAATTTGGGGGGTTGGACTATGGCTACACCTTC
CATSEGQFGGLDYGYTF
>TRBD2|TRBV6-4|TRBJ2-1|NA
TGTGCCAGCAGTGAGGTTCGGACTAGCGGGGGGGCCTCAGCTGAGCAGTTCTTC
CASSEVRTSGGASAEQFF
>NA|TRBV10-3|TRBJ2-1|NA
TGTGCCATCAGTGAACAGCTTGAGCAGTTCTTC
CAISEQLEQFF